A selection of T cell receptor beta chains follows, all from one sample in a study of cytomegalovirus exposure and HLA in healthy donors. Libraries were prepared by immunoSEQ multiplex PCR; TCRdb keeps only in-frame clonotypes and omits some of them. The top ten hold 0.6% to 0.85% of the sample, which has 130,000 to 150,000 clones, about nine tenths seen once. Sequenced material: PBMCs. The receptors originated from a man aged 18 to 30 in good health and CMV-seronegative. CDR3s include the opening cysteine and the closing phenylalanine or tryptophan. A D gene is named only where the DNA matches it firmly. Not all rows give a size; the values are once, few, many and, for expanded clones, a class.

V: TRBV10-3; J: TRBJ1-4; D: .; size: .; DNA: TGTGCCATCAGTGGGTCGAGAGGTGAAAAACTGTTTTTT; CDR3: CAISGSRGEKLFF
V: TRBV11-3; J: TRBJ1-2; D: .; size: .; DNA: TGTGCCAGCAGCTTAGCGGACACAATCTCTAACTATGGCTACACCTTC; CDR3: CASSLADTISNYGYTF
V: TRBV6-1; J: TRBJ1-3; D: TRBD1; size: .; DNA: TGTGCCAGCAGTGAAGCCGGGACAGCTGGAAACACCATATATTTT; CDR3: CASSEAGTAGNTIYF
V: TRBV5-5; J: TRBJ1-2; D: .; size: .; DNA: TGTGCCAGCAGCTTGGCTTTTGGACAGTCGCTTATGGGCTACACCTTC; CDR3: CASSLAFGQSLMGYTF
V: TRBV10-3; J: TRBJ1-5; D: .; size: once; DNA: TGTGCCATCAGTGAGTCCCCAGGGGTCGGTCAGCCCCAGCATTTT; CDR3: CAISESPGVGQPQHF
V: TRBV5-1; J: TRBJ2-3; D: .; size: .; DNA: TGCGCCAGCAGTTGGGGGTTCGGAGGGCAGGGCACAGATACGCAGTATTTT; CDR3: CASSWGFGGQGTDTQYF
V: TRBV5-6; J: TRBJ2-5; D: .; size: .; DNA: TGTGCCAGCAGCTTGAGCCACCCCGGGTCTGGGGAGACCCAGTACTTC; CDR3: CASSLSHPGSGETQYF
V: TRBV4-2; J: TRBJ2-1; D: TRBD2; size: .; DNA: TGTGCCAGCAGCCACGGACTAGCGGGGGACCATGAGCAGTTCTTC; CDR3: CASSHGLAGDHEQFF
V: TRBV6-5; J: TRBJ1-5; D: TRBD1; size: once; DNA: TGTGCCAGCAGTAAGACAGGGGTAATGCATCAGCCCCAGCATTTT; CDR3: CASSKTGVMHQPQHF
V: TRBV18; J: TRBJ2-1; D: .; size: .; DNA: TGTGCCAGCTCACCGAGGACACCAAATGAGCAGTTCTTC; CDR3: CASSPRTPNEQFF
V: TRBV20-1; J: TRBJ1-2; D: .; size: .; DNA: TGCAGTGCCCAGGACAGAGAACCCCCCTTC; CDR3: CSAQDREPPF
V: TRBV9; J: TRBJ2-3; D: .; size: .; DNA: TGTGCCAGCAGCACCCTATCCACAGATACGCAGTATTTT; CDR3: CASSTLSTDTQYF
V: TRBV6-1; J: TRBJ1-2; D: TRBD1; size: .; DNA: TGTGCCAGCAGTGAAACCGGGACAGGGGGCCGGGGCTATGGCTACACCTTC; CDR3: CASSETGTGGRGYGYTF
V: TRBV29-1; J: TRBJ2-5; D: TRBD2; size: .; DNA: TGCAGCGTTGGACTAGCGGGAGTTGCAGAGACCCAGTACTTC; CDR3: CSVGLAGVAETQYF
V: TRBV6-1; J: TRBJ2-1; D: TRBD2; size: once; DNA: TGTGCCAGCAGTGCCATAGCGGGGGGGTCATTTGAGCAGTTCTTC; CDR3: CASSAIAGGSFEQFF
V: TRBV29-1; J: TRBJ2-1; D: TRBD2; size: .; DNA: TGCAGCGTTGGCACATTAGCGGGAGCCTACAATGAGCAGTTCTTC; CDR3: CSVGTLAGAYNEQFF
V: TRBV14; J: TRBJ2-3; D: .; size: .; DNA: TGTGCCAGCAGCCAAGATAGATTTACCACAGATACGCAGTATTTT; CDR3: CASSQDRFTTDTQYF
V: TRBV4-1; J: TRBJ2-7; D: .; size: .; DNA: TGCGCCAGCAGCCAGGAGGGGGGGTACAACTCCTACGAGCAGTACTTC; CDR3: CASSQEGGYNSYEQYF
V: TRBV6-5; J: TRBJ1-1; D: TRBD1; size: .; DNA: TGTGCCAGCAGTTACCAGGGGGCGCGAGACACTGAAGCTTTCTTT; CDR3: CASSYQGARDTEAFF
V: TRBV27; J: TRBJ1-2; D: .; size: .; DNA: TGTGCCAGCAGTTCGCAGCCAGTGAGGGCTGGCTACACCTTC; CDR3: CASSSQPVRAGYTF
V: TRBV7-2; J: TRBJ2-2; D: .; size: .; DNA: TGTGCCAGCAGCTCCAGGGGAAACACCGGGGAGCTGTTTTTT; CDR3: CASSSRGNTGELFF
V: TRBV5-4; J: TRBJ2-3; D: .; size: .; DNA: TGTGCCAGCAGCACTTATAGAGATACGCAGTATTTT; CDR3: CASSTYRDTQYF
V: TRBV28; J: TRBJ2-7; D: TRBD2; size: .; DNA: TGTGCCAGCAAGGTAGCGGGGACGTCCTACGAGCAGTACTTC; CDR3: CASKVAGTSYEQYF
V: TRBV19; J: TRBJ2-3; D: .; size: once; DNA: TGTGCCAGTAGTCCCTGGACAGCCACAGATACGCAGTATTTT; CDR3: CASSPWTATDTQYF
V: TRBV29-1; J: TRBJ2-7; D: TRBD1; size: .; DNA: TGCAGCGTTGAAGTAGGGACAGGTTCCTACGAGCAGTACTTC; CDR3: CSVEVGTGSYEQYF
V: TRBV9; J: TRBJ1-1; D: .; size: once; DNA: TGTGCCAGCAGCGTACATACAGGGCCGAACACTGAAGCTTTCTTT; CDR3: CASSVHTGPNTEAFF
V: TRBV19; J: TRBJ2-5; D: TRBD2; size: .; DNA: TGTGCCTGCACTAGCGGGGATCAAGAGACCCAGTACTTC; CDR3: CACTSGDQETQYF
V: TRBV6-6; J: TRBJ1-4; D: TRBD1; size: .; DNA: TGTGCCAGCAGCAAAGAAGGGACAGTATTTAATGAAAAACTGTTTTTT; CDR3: CASSKEGTVFNEKLFF
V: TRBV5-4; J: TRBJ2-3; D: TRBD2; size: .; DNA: TGTGCCAGCACCCCAGCGGGAGATTCCACAGATACGCAGTATTTT; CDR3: CASTPAGDSTDTQYF